This entry lists 18 T cell receptor beta chains sequenced from one sample in a study of cytotoxic CD8 clonotypes in ibrutinib-treated CLL. This table comes from immunoSEQ multiplex PCR, and its TCRdb copy is limited to in-frame clones, with some not included. The sample holds about 140,000 clones, 80% seen once. The sample consisted of PBMCs, taken after 36 months of ibrutinib treatment. Receptors originate from a human donor with chronic lymphocytic leukemia.

The rearrangement uses TRBV30 and TRBJ2-1, with 10 bases lining up with TRBD1. The CDR3 runs 14 residues. From germline, CDR1 is GTSNPN and CDR2 SVGIG (reference sequence). With V trimmed by 0 bases and J by 8 bases, 4 bases remained unmatched. CDR3 DNA: TGTGCCTGGAGTGTGGTGACAGGGGGCTATGAGCAGTTCTTC. It encodes CAWSVVTGGYEQFF.

This clone was picked up a small number of times. V usage is TRBV5-1 and J usage is TRBJ1-6; a possible D gene is TRBD1 (6 bases). The germline V gene encodes CDR1 SGHRS and CDR2 YFSETQ. The V and J ends lost 4 bases and 5 bases respectively, with 13 bases between them. This CDR3 contains 15 residues. In DNA, the CDR3 is TGCGCCAGCAGCGCGCAGGGGTTGGATAATTCACCCCTCCACTTT. Protein product: CASSAQGLDNSPLHF.

The gene calls are TRBV13 and TRBJ1-2; no firm D call. CDR3 size: 15 residues. Germline lookup yields CDR1 PRHDT and CDR2 FYEKMQ (reference sequence). V lost 1 base to trimming and J lost 3 bases, with 12 bases between them. CDR3 nucleotide sequence: TGTGCCAGCAGCTTAGTCGGACGACGGGACTATGGCTACACCTTC. This codes for CASSLVGRRDYGYTF.

The gene calls are TRBV27 and TRBJ2-1; 8 bases are shared with TRBD2. Germline lookup yields CDR1 MNHEY and CDR2 SMNVEV (reference sequence). The trim removed 5 bases at V and 10 bases at J, leaving 13 bases unmatched. There are 15 residues in the CDR3. CDR3 sequence: CASSPGGGRPVEQFF. The CDR3 DNA reads as TGTGCCAGCAGTCCGGGAGGGGGGCGCCCTGTGGAGCAGTTCTTC.

The chain uses TRBV27 and TRBJ1-2; a possible D gene is TRBD1 (6 bases). CDR1 is MNHEY, CDR2 SMNVEV, per germline (reference sequence). Trimming pared 2 bases from V and 0 bases from J, leaving 10 bases between. This CDR3 is built from 15 residues. CDR3 DNA: TGTGCCAGCAGTTTAGGGGGCAGCCCTAACTATGGCTACACCTTC. It codes for CASSLGGSPNYGYTF.

The chain is built from TRBV18 and TRBJ2-1; tentative D call: TRBD1 (6 bases). The germline V gene encodes CDR1 KGHSH and CDR2 LQKENI. Between the trimmed V and J ends, which lost 0 bases and 0 bases, there was a span of 9 bases. CDR3 length: 16 amino acids. The CDR3: CASSPPPRGSYNEQFF. CDR3 nucleotide sequence: TGTGCCAGCTCACCACCGCCCAGGGGCTCCTACAATGAGCAGTTCTTC.

The V gene is TRBV11-3, the J gene TRBJ2-7; D uncertain. In germline, CDR1 is SGHNT, CDR2 YENEEA. CDR3 size: 12 residues. Trimming pared 5 bases from V and 6 bases from J, leaving 11 bases between. Here the CDR3 reads CASSAGGLEQYF. The CDR3 region has the DNA TGTGCCAGCAGCGCAGGCGGCCTCGAGCAGTACTTC. Supplemented by reference TRBV11-3 and TRBJ2-7, the full variable domain reads EAGVVQSPRYKIIEKKQPVAFWCNPISGHNTLYWYLQNLGQGPELLIRYENEEAVDDSQLPKDRFSAERLKGVDSTLKIQPAELGDSAVYLCASSAGGLEQYFGPGTRLTVT.

This clone was picked up a small number of times. The V and J genes are TRBV28 and TRBJ2-7; 7 bases agree with TRBD2. CDR1 is MDHEN, CDR2 SYDVKM, per germline. This CDR3 is 18 amino acids long. V lost 7 bases and J lost 4; bases outside the gene matches: 22. This CDR3 reads CASTNARRLAAIPYEQYF. CDR3 sequence (DNA): TGTGCCAGCACCAATGCTCGGAGGCTAGCGGCTATTCCATACGAGCAGTACTTC.

This clone was found a few times. The genes are TRBV4-1 and TRBJ2-1; D gene unclear. Germline V gene sequence: CDR1 MGHRA, CDR2 YSYEKL. Trimming pared 2 bases from V and 4 bases from J, leaving 12 bases between. The CDR3 has 15 amino acids. CDR3 DNA sequence: TGCGCCAGCAGCCAAAGGTCGTCAGAATACAATGAGCAGTTCTTC. As protein: CASSQRSSEYNEQFF.

The table lists this clone with a few counts. The CDR3 nucleotides read TGTGCCAGCAGCCAAGATTATAGGTCCGGGCTGTTTTTT. Encoded protein: CASSQDYRSGLFF. The chain combines TRBV14 with TRBJ1-4; D call uncertain. Germline lookup yields CDR1 SGHDN and CDR2 FVKESK. The CDR3 is 13 residues long. The germline V and J ends were trimmed by 0 bases and 14 bases, with 13 bases remaining between them.

The V call is TRBV2, the J call TRBJ2-3; tentatively, D is TRBD1 (6 bases). This CDR3 is built from 14 residues. Looked up from germline, CDR1 is SNHLY and CDR2 is FYNNEI. With 4 bases removed from V and 3 bases from J, the gap between germline ends came to 11 bases. CDR3 protein: CASSVDSATDTQYF. CDR3 in DNA: TGTGCCAGCAGTGTGGACAGCGCGACAGATACGCAGTATTTT.

V usage is TRBV11-3 and J usage is TRBJ2-2; TRBD1 or TRBD2 may be the D gene (5 bases each). Germline V CDR1 and CDR2: SGHNT, YENEEA. The CDR3 is 13 residues long. Deletions cut 3 bases from V and 6 bases from J, with 8 bases between. The CDR3, as DNA: TGTGCCAGCAGCTTTGGGGGTCCCGGGGAGCTGTTTTTT. Its protein is CASSFGGPGELFF.

The chain is built from TRBV2 and TRBJ1-1; a weak D match, TRBD1 (5 bases). From germline, CDR1 is SNHLY and CDR2 FYNNEI. There are 13 residues in the CDR3. V was clipped by 8 bases and J by 1 base, with 11 bases between them. CDR3 protein: CASPGGPNTEAFF. In nucleotides, the CDR3 is TGTGCCAGCCCCGGGGGACCGAACACTGAAGCTTTCTTT.

J is TRBJ2-7 and V is TRBV4-1; D gene uncertain. V dropped 4 bases and J dropped 4 bases, with 14 bases sitting between them. The CDR3 is 14 amino acids. Germline V lookup: CDR1 MGHRA, CDR2 YSYEKL. CDR3 DNA sequence: TGCGCCAGCAGCCTAGATCCGTCGGCTTACGAGCAGTACTTC. Its translation: CASSLDPSAYEQYF.

CDR3 DNA: TGTGCCAGCTCACCACGGCAGGGCAGTGAAGCTTTCTTT. The encoded protein is CASSPRQGSEAFF. The rearrangement joins TRBV18 to TRBJ1-1; weak D call: TRBD1 (5 bases). Germline CDR1 reads KGHSH; CDR2 reads LQKENI. Between the trimmed V and J ends, which lost 1 base and 7 bases, there was a span of 10 bases. The CDR3 runs to 13 residues.

V and J are TRBV6-1 and TRBJ2-7; D might be TRBD1 (6 bases). The CDR3 has 13 residues. Deletions cut 4 bases from V and 3 bases from J, with 10 bases between. CDR1 is MNHNS, CDR2 SASEGT, per germline. The CDR3 here is CASSGTGYYEQYF. The CDR3 DNA follows: TGTGCCAGCAGTGGAACAGGGTACTACGAGCAGTACTTC.

The chain joins TRBV4-1 to TRBJ2-7; TRBD2 agrees at 9 bases. From germline, CDR1 is MGHRA and CDR2 YSYEKL. The CDR3 totals 19 residues. J lost 1 base, V lost 5 bases, and 18 bases had no gene match. CDR3 loop: CASSFALGLAGDLSYEQYF. The CDR3 coding sequence is TGCGCCAGCAGCTTCGCCCTAGGTTTAGCGGGAGATTTGTCCTACGAGCAGTACTTC.

This CDR3 is CASSDGLQEYNEQFF. DNA for the CDR3: TGTGCCAGCAGTGATGGACTACAAGAGTACAATGAGCAGTTCTTC. The chain combines TRBV6-4 with TRBJ2-1; the D gene is possibly TRBD2 (6 bases). CDR1 and CDR2 from the germline V gene are MRHNA and SNTAGT. The CDR3 sequence is 15 residues long. Trimming removed 3 bases at V and 4 bases at J, with 13 bases between.